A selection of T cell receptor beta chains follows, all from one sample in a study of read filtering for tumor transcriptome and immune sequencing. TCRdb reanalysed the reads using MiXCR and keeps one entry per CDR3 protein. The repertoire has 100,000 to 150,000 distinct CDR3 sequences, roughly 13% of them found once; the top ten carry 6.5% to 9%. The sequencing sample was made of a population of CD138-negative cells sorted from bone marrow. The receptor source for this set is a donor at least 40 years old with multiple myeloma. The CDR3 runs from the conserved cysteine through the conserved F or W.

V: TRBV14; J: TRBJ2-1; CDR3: CASSQVVGLNINEQFF
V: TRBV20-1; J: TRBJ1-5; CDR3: CSAKGSGGNQPQHF
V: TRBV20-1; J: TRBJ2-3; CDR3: CSAFGTSGEGGADTQYF
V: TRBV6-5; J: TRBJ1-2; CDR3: CASSYSPTDRDYGYTF
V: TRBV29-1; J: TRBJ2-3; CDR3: CSVEVRDRGTDTQYF
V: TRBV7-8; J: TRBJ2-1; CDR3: CASSQPRTRYNEQFF
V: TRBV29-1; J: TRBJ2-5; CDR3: CSAQSLGGRETQYF
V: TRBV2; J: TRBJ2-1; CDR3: CASSFGLAGDPGANEQFF
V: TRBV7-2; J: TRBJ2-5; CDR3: CASGSTPQETQYF
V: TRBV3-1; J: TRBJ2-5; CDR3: CASSQEDRGGETQYF
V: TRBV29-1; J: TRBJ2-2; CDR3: CSGSYSRGGELFF
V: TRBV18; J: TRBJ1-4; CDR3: CASSLPGEKLFF
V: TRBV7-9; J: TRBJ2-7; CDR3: CASSSALRDEQYF
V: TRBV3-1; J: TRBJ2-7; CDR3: CASSQEGGLGYEQYF
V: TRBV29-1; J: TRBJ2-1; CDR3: CSVLTGGQFF
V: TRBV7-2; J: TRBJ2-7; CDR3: CASRDRGGEQCF
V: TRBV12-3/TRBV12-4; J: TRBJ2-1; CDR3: CASSLVRGSEQFF
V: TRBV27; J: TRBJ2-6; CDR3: CARRGRAGSGANVLTF
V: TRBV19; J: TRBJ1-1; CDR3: CASSMPGQGAFF
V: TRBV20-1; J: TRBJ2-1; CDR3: CSARDLAVLTQFF
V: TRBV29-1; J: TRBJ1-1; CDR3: CSVVGTKAFF
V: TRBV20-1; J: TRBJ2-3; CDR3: CSARYWADTQYF
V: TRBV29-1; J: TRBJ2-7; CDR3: CSVEAPGTSEQYF
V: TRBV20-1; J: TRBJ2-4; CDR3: CSAVRQSAKNIQYF
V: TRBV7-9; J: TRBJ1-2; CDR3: CASSSHRERTGYYGYTF
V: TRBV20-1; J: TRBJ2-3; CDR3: CSAPGSTTDTQYF
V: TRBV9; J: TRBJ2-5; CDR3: CASSVAGARWSGNQETQYF
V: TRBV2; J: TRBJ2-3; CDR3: CASGGLASSDTQYF
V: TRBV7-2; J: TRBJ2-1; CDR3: CASSLVGQIYNEQFF
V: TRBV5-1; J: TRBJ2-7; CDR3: CASSIDRGRKEQYF
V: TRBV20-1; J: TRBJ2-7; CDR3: CSARTGGYEQYF
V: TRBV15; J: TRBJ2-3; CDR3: CATTLGAGDTQYF
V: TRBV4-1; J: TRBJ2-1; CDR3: CASSQGGSAGGSADEQFF
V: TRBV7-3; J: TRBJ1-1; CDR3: CASSLGQGTEAFF
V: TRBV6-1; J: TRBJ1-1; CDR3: CASRPAFGTEAFF
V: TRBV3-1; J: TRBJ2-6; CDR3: CASSQLTSGSVGANVLTF
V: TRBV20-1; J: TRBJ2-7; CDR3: CSARDTHRGSEQYF
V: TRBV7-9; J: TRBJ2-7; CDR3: CASSSSDRGIAYEQYF
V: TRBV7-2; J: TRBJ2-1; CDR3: CASSSGGALKNEQFF
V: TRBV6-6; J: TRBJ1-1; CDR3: CASSYTGGTEAFF
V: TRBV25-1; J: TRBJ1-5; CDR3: CASSESQGKANQPQHF
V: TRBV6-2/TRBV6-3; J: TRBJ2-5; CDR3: CASSPQRGGDQETQYF
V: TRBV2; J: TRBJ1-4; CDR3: CASSVGQGREKLFF
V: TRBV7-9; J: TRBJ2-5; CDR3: CASKEAGKGETQYF
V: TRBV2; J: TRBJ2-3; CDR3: CASTPWGDTQYF